This T cell receptor (beta chain) was observed in a study of a mutant IDH1 vaccine in newly diagnosed glioma (dated by TCRdb to the early 2020s). For the wider study: Patients were given eight vaccinations, in weeks 1, 3, 5, 7, 11, 15, 19 and 23, which matched visits V03 through V10. Peripheral blood was drawn at six visits: V03 (baseline), V05, V07, V10, V12 and V13. Vaccination began 4-6 weeks after radiotherapy alone, or alongside temozolomide cycles in the chemotherapy-containing groups. The approximately 32 treated patients were about 60% male and roughly 40% female, with a mean age of approximately 40 years. Before enrollment, patients had received standard therapy of radiotherapy alone, temozolomide alone, or radiochemotherapy with temozolomide; most received the combination. For exploratory analyses, longitudinal TCRB deep sequencing was carried out in roughly 25 treated patients wherever samples were available.

Study-wide conclusions, independent of this receptor: Pseudoprogression seemed to be unrelated to changes in the top peripheral T cell clonotypes found by TCRB sequencing. According to the authors, sample limitations meant that analyses of patient blood samples could not be reproduced. Availability determined which PBMC samples were chosen for TCRB deep sequencing. Immune responses induced by the vaccine were seen in roughly 95% of patients across multiple MHC alleles.

This sample's time point label indicates: week 5, during vaccination. Each vaccine dose was 300 ug of a 20-mer mutant IDH1 peptide in Montanide, given subcutaneously with topical imiquimod. All donors had newly diagnosed IDH1-mutant astrocytomas of WHO grade 3 or 4 that showed loss of nuclear ATRX. The samples were drawn from NOA16, a multicentre, single-arm, open-label phase I trial in Germany that tested a mutant IDH1 peptide vaccine in humans for the first time. The DNeasy Blood and Tissue Kit was used to extract genomic DNA from EDTA blood for TCRB sequencing. This clone was detected only a few times. What antigen it recognizes has not been identified. Per-nucleotide qualities are absent, and no much larger clonotype sits a single base away. CDR3 length: 15 amino acids, cysteine to phenylalanine. The kept DNA is CDR3 alone, 45 bases in frame from the first base. The library was prepared using the immunoSEQ multiplex PCR assay. The hsTCRB Kit was used according to the manufacturer's protocol to amplify rearranged TCR beta chain sequences. Sequencing of TCRB libraries was carried out on an Illumina MiSeq. On the authors' methods: The proprietary platform of the kit vendor was used for demultiplexing, trimming and gene mapping. The source is immuneACCESS, and TCRdb retained only in-frame sequences with V and J called. Part of the clones is not carried over; for the studies checked, unresolved V genes explain less than half of this, and the remainder is unexplained. V and J calls and clone size are as listed in that table; D and trimming were resolved from the DNA. Recorded for this sample are 50,000 to 65,000 clones; approximately 81% of them occurred a single time. The ten top clones hold more than 3% of the sample.

The starting material was PBMCs, obtained from a glioma patient whose treatment included an IDH1 peptide vaccine. The TCR sequence derives from a man aged 25-45 years with glioma. The chain links TRBV21-1 with TRBJ1-5. TRBV21-1 is a pseudogene segment. The nucleotide sequence is given as TGTGCCGGACTAGGTGAATGGATGTGCAATCAGCCCCAGCATTTT. This encodes CAGLGEWMCNQPQHF.